The 2 T cell receptor beta chains listed next were all sequenced from one sample in a study of blood T cell repertoires in COVID-19. Using immunoSEQ multiplex PCR, the repertoire was profiled, and TCRdb retains in-frame clones only, with some absent. There are about 72,000 clones in the sample; approximately 82% occur only once, and 6.6% lies in the top ten. Sequencing was carried out using peripheral blood. All receptors derive from a man in his sixties with acute or convalescent COVID-19.

The CDR3 region has the DNA TGTGCCAGCAGCTTAGTGGCGGCGAACACTGAAGCTTTCTTT. It codes for CASSLVAANTEAFF. This sequence joins TRBV7-9 and TRBJ1-1, with D uncertain. Germline V gene data show CDR1 as SEHNR and CDR2 as FQNEAQ (reference sequence). V lost 1 base to trimming and J lost 1 base, with 7 bases between them. CDR3 length: 14 residues.

In this sample, this clone turned up once. A junction boundary mismatches the germline segment, possibly from a read error. This chain links TRBV2 with TRBJ2-1; D is ambiguous. CDR3 size: 12 residues. From germline, CDR1 is SNHLY and CDR2 FYNNEI. The CDR3 is CASSDPDKEQFF. The DNA of the CDR3 is TGTGCCAGCAGTGACCCCGACAAAGAGCAGTTCTTC.